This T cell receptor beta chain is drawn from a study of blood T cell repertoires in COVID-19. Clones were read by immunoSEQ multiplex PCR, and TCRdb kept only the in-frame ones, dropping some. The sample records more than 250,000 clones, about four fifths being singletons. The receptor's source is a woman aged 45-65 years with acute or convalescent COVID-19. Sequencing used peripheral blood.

The CDR3 is CASSLDQGFGTEAFF. CDR3 DNA: TGCGCCAGCAGCCTAGATCAGGGTTTCGGCACTGAAGCTTTCTTT. The rearrangement links TRBV5-1 to TRBJ1-1; weak D call: TRBD1 (5 bases). Germline loops: CDR1 SGHRS, CDR2 YFSETQ. Trimming shortened V by 4 bases and J by 4 bases, and 17 bases separated the two germline ends. The CDR3 spans 15 residues.